This T cell receptor (beta chain) was recorded in a study of cytomegalovirus exposure and HLA in healthy donors. Notes on the study in general: The authors later linked a missense DCLRE1C variant to TCR beta V- and J-gene trimming.

13 Jbeta primers and 60 Vbeta primers were used for the PCR. Generated by immunoSEQ multiplex PCR, the TCRdb table keeps only in-frame clones and is missing some. This sample carries 200,000 to 250,000 clones, about 85% of them seen once, and the ten largest clones take around 0.22%. With respect to this clone: No antigen is known for it.

V was clipped by 1 base and J by 4 bases; unmatched bases: 9. Germline CDR1 reads SEHNR; CDR2 reads FQNEAQ (reference sequence). CDR3 length: 16 amino acids. The chain is built from TRBV7-9 and TRBJ1-1; TRBD1 matches 7 bases. Sequenced: PBMCs. This clonotype was obtained from a girl aged 2 to 9 in good health and CMV-seronegative. The CDR3 DNA follows: TGTGCCAGCAGCTTAGGACAGGGCATTCAAGTCACTGAAGCTTTCTTT. Translated: CASSLGQGIQVTEAFF.